This T cell receptor (beta chain) was observed in a study of blood T cell repertoires in COVID-19. The overall study: The United States, Italy and Spain provided the acute and convalescent COVID-19 samples.

Study processing details: The assay estimated nucleated cells by amplifying reference gene primers. Some clones are missing from TCRdb's copy, which holds only in-frame ones; the method was immunoSEQ multiplex PCR. From that table come the V and J calls and clone size; the DNA was used to work out D and trimming. The table records tens of thousands of clones, 75% to 90% of them present only once. V lost 6 bases and J lost 6; bases outside the gene matches: 5. There are 13 residues in the CDR3. From germline, CDR1 is SGHTA and CDR2 FQGNSA. The chain carries TRBV7-2 and TRBJ2-7, with TRBD1 matching over 10 bases. The clonotype comes from a man aged 45-60 years with active COVID-19. The sequencing input was peripheral blood. CDR3 in DNA: TGTGCCAGCAGTCAGGACAGGGGGAGCGAGCAGTACTTC. It translates to CASSQDRGSEQYF.